This TCR beta chain is from a study of cytomegalovirus exposure and HLA in healthy donors. PCR involved 60 Vbeta and 13 Jbeta primers. TCRdb's copy holds only in-frame clones and misses some; the assay was immunoSEQ multiplex PCR. The sample contains 90,000 to 130,000 clones, about 70% of which appear only once. This CDR3 contains 13 residues. V lost 4 bases to trimming and J lost 7 bases, with 14 bases between them. Germline lookup yields CDR1 SGHRS and CDR2 YFSETQ. Material for sequencing was PBMCs. This receptor was obtained from a woman aged 30 to 39 in good health and CMV-seronegative. The V and J genes are TRBV5-1 and TRBJ1-1; D might be TRBD1 (6 bases). CDR3 DNA sequence: TGCGCCAGCAGCCACGGGGGGCATAATGAAGCTTTCTTT. Translation gives CASSHGGHNEAFF.